This is a list of T cell receptor beta chains from one sample in a study of cytomegalovirus exposure and HLA in healthy donors. Profiling relied on immunoSEQ multiplex PCR, and the TCRdb table lists in-frame clones only, not all of them. The data show around 100,000 clones, almost 80% seen once. Sequenced material: PBMCs. These receptors all stem from a man aged 45-60 years in good health and CMV-seropositive. Both conserved end residues are part of each CDR3. A D gene is named only where the DNA matches it firmly. A clone size is listed for some rows: how often the clone was seen (once, few, many), or a class if it is expanded.

V gene,J gene,D gene,clone size,CDR3 DNA,CDR3 protein
TRBV6-5,TRBJ2-7,-,-,TGTGCCAGCAGTTACTCACCCCCCGGAGGCTACGAGCAGTACTTC,CASSYSPPGGYEQYF
TRBV28,TRBJ2-7,-,-,TGTGCCAGCAGTTTTAGAGGGAGAGGAGGGGAGCAGTACTTC,CASSFRGRGGEQYF
TRBV7-3,TRBJ2-1,TRBD1,-,TGTGCCAGCAGCCCACAGGGGGTCGGTTCCTACAATGAGCAGTTCTTC,CASSPQGVGSYNEQFF
TRBV10-1,TRBJ2-4,TRBD1,-,TGCGCCAGCAGCACAGGGGGAAAAAACATTCAGTACTTC,CASSTGGKNIQYF
TRBV11-1,TRBJ2-3,TRBD2,once,TGTGCCAGCAGACAGCGGGAGTGGACAGATACGCAGTATTTT,CASRQREWTDTQYF
TRBV28,TRBJ1-4,-,-,TGTGCCAGCAGGACAACTTCGTCCGGTGAAAAACTGTTTTTT,CASRTTSSGEKLFF
TRBV6-1,TRBJ2-1,TRBD2,-,TGTGCCAGCACGCCGGTAGCGGGAGGGAATGAGCAGTTCTTC,CASTPVAGGNEQFF
TRBV7-6,TRBJ2-1,-,-,TGTGCCAGCAGCTCCTTTATGGCCGGGGTGGAGGTAGCAGAGCAGTTCTTC,CASSSFMAGVEVAEQFF
TRBV29-1,TRBJ2-1,-,-,TGCAGCGTAGTAGCGGAGCAGCAGTTCTTC,CSVVAEQQFF
TRBV5-4,TRBJ2-3,TRBD1,-,TGTGCCAGCAGCCCGACAGGGGGGAGCACAGATACGCAGTATTTT,CASSPTGGSTDTQYF
TRBV7-2,TRBJ2-7,TRBD1,-,TGTGCCAGCACCGAGGGGGCCCCAGGTGTAGGCTACGAGCAGTACTTC,CASTEGAPGVGYEQYF
TRBV28,TRBJ1-2,TRBD1,-,TGTGCCAGCAGTTTAGACAGGGCCTATGGCTACACCTTC,CASSLDRAYGYTF
TRBV6-1,TRBJ2-7,TRBD1,-,TGTGCCAGCAGCGACAGGGGGCTCTCCTACGAGCAGTACTTC,CASSDRGLSYEQYF
TRBV28,TRBJ1-5,TRBD1,-,TGTGCCAGCAGTCGCCGGGACAGAGATGATCAGCCCCAGCATTTT,CASSRRDRDDQPQHF
TRBV15,TRBJ2-3,-,-,TGTGCCACCAGCAGAGAACCTAACACAGATACGCAGTATTTT,CATSREPNTDTQYF
TRBV5-5,TRBJ2-7,TRBD2,-,TGTGCCAGCAGCTTAGTGTCGGCTAGCGGGGACTACTACGAGCAGTACTTC,CASSLVSASGDYYEQYF
TRBV11-3,TRBJ1-4,-,few,TGTGCCAGCAGCTTACGGGGGTTATCTAATGAAAAACTGTTTTTT,CASSLRGLSNEKLFF
TRBV7-9,TRBJ1-1,-,-,TGTTCCAGCGGCACAGCAAAGAACACTGAAGCTTTCTTT,CSSGTAKNTEAFF
TRBV6-1,TRBJ2-7,TRBD1,-,TGTGCCAGCACGCTACGGGGACAGGGGGCGAGAGAGCAGTACTTC,CASTLRGQGAREQYF
TRBV19,TRBJ2-5,-,-,TGTGCCAGTAGTCCGGGACATAAGGAAGAGACCCAGTACTTC,CASSPGHKEETQYF
TRBV4-2,TRBJ2-1,-,once,TGTGCCAGCAGCCAAGTGGGCCTAGGCGGGATTGGGAATGAGCAGTTCTTC,CASSQVGLGGIGNEQFF
TRBV28,TRBJ1-1,-,-,TGTGCCAGCAGTTTCCCAGGGGCAGGGTATGGGGACGTGAACACTGAAGCTTTCTTT,CASSFPGAGYGDVNTEAFF
TRBV5-1,TRBJ2-7,-,-,TGCGCCAGCAGCTGGGACAACTACGAGCAGTACTTC,CASSWDNYEQYF
TRBV5-4,TRBJ2-3,TRBD1,-,TGTGCCAGCAGCTTGGAACAGGGGGCAGATACGCAGTATTTT,CASSLEQGADTQYF
TRBV19,TRBJ1-2,TRBD1,-,TGTGCCAGTAGATCCAACTTACAGGGGGCAGGTGGCTACACCTTC,CASRSNLQGAGGYTF
TRBV29-1,TRBJ2-4,TRBD2,-,TGCAGCGTACCGGGGGGGCTAGCGGGAGGGCCGGGCAAAAACATTCAGTACTTC,CSVPGGLAGGPGKNIQYF
TRBV28,TRBJ2-7,-,few,TGTGCCAGCAGTCCCCGTCGCCGGGTTTCCATCTACGAGCAGTACTTC,CASSPRRRVSIYEQYF
TRBV5-6,TRBJ1-2,-,-,TGTGCCAGCAGCTCCTACAGTGGGGGCAGCTATGGCTACACCTTC,CASSSYSGGSYGYTF
TRBV27,TRBJ2-3,TRBD1,-,TGTGCCAGCAGTTTACAGGGGGCCCGCACAGATACGCAGTATTTT,CASSLQGARTDTQYF
TRBV7-3,TRBJ2-5,TRBD2,-,TGTGCCAGCTCTCCGACTAGCGGGAGGGCCGGAGAGACCCAGTACTTC,CASSPTSGRAGETQYF
TRBV27,TRBJ1-4,-,-,TGTGCCAGCAGTTTCGAGGGTCCACAACTAGGTGAAAAACTGTTTTTT,CASSFEGPQLGEKLFF
TRBV6-1,TRBJ2-3,-,-,TGTGCCAGCAGTGAACTGCGGGGTAGCACAGATACGCAGTATTTT,CASSELRGSTDTQYF
TRBV29-1,TRBJ2-1,-,-,TGCAGCGTTGGTGGGTCTGGCGGGACTTTTAGCAATGAGCAGTTCTTC,CSVGGSGGTFSNEQFF
TRBV2,TRBJ1-6,-,-,TGTGCCAGCAGTTCGGATTCACCCCTCCACTTT,CASSSDSPLHF
TRBV5-4,TRBJ2-5,-,-,TGTGCCAGCAGAACGGGGTCGGAGGAGACCCAGTACTTC,CASRTGSEETQYF
TRBV29-1,TRBJ2-3,TRBD2,-,TGCAGCGTTGATACGGCGGGAGGAGCAGATACGCAGTATTTT,CSVDTAGGADTQYF
TRBV18,TRBJ1-1,TRBD1,-,TGTGCCAGCTCATCCCGGGACAGGGCCACTGAAGCTTTCTTT,CASSSRDRATEAFF
TRBV28,TRBJ2-3,-,-,TGTGCCAGCAGTTTCACCACGGACAGCTATACAGATACGCAGTATTTT,CASSFTTDSYTDTQYF
TRBV7-2,TRBJ2-1,TRBD1,-,TGTGCCAGCAGCGGCCCGGGACAGGGGTACAATGAGCAGTTCTTC,CASSGPGQGYNEQFF
TRBV5-5,TRBJ2-1,-,-,TGTGCCAGCAGCTACGGGAGAGGTACGAATGAGCAGTTCTTC,CASSYGRGTNEQFF
TRBV9,TRBJ2-4,TRBD2,-,TGTGCCAGCAGCGAAGCGGGAGGGGCCAAAAACATTCAGTACTTC,CASSEAGGAKNIQYF